A selection of T cell receptor beta chains follows, all from one sample in a study of tumor-infiltrating lymphocytes in primary liver carcinoma. TCRdb passed the multiplex PCR reads through MiXCR, listing each CDR3 protein once. Among approximately 310,000 distinct CDR3 sequences, 55% to 65% were seen once, and the ten largest hold approximately 9.4%. What was sequenced was peripheral blood. The origin of the receptors is a middle-aged man with primary liver carcinoma and hepatitis B virus infection. Each CDR3 is given with its conserved first and last residue. Each record gives: V gene, J gene, D gene, clone size, CDR3 length, CDR3 DNA, CDR3 protein. The D gene is left open where the match is weak. The size field is filled for only some rows; it gives once, few, many or a size class.

V gene: TRBV6-1; J gene: TRBJ1-1; D gene: -; clone size: -; CDR3 length: 15; CDR3 DNA: TGTGCCAGCAGGGGCCGACAGGTTACAATCCTCGAAGCTTTCTTT; CDR3 protein: CASRGRQVTILEAFF
V gene: TRBV5-4; J gene: TRBJ1-6; D gene: TRBD1; clone size: -; CDR3 length: 17; CDR3 DNA: TGTGCCAGCAGCTTTGCAGGCAGACAGGGCAGGAATTCACCCCTCCACTTT; CDR3 protein: CASSFAGRQGRNSPLHF
V gene: TRBV5-8; J gene: TRBJ2-3; D gene: -; clone size: few; CDR3 length: 15; CDR3 DNA: TGTGCCAGCAGTTCGGGGGAGAGTAGCACAGATACGCAGTATTTT; CDR3 protein: CASSSGESSTDTQYF
V gene: TRBV4-2; J gene: TRBJ1-2; D gene: -; clone size: -; CDR3 length: 13; CDR3 DNA: TGTGCCAGCAGCCAAGGTGGCTCTTATGGCTACACCTTC; CDR3 protein: CASSQGGSYGYTF
V gene: TRBV28; J gene: TRBJ1-4; D gene: -; clone size: few; CDR3 length: 13; CDR3 DNA: TGTGCCAGCAGTACTTACGGAAATGAAAAACTGTTTTTT; CDR3 protein: CASSTYGNEKLFF
V gene: TRBV7-9; J gene: TRBJ1-2; D gene: -; clone size: -; CDR3 length: 14; CDR3 DNA: TGTGCCAGCAGCGCCCTAAGTTCGGGCTATGTCTACACCTTC; CDR3 protein: CASSALSSGYVYTF
V gene: TRBV4-1; J gene: TRBJ2-1; D gene: TRBD1; clone size: -; CDR3 length: 14; CDR3 DNA: TGCGCCAGCAACCTAGACAGGGGGGGCTATGAGCCGTTCTTC; CDR3 protein: CASNLDRGGYEPFF
V gene: TRBV14; J gene: TRBJ2-7; D gene: TRBD1; clone size: -; CDR3 length: 14; CDR3 DNA: TGTGCCATCAGCCGGGACAGGGGGCCCTACGAGCAGTACTTC; CDR3 protein: CAISRDRGPYEQYF
V gene: TRBV28; J gene: TRBJ1-5; D gene: -; clone size: -; CDR3 length: 15; CDR3 DNA: TGTGCCAGCAGACCTTTCCGGGACAGCAATCAGCCCCAGCATTTT; CDR3 protein: CASRPFRDSNQPQHF
V gene: TRBV6-2/TRBV6-3; J gene: TRBJ2-1; D gene: -; clone size: -; CDR3 length: 13; CDR3 DNA: TGTGCCAGCAAGTCGAGCTCCTACAATGAGCAGTTCTTC; CDR3 protein: CASKSSSYNEQFF
V gene: TRBV6-2/TRBV6-3; J gene: TRBJ2-5; D gene: -; clone size: -; CDR3 length: 14; CDR3 DNA: TGTACCAGCAGTAAGGGGGGGCTGAGAGAGACCCAGTACTTC; CDR3 protein: CTSSKGGLRETQYF